These T cell receptor beta chains were read from a single sample in a study of T cell responses to AZD1222 COVID-19 vaccine. Profiling relied on immunoSEQ multiplex PCR, and the TCRdb table lists in-frame clones only, not all of them. This sample has approximately 170,000 clones, with roughly 94% found just once. This specimen consisted of peripheral blood, obtained 28 days after the second AZD1222 dose. These receptor sequences come from an adult who received the AZD1222 COVID-19 vaccine. CDR3s include the opening cysteine and the closing phenylalanine or tryptophan. A D gene is named only where the DNA matches it firmly. Not all rows give a size; the values are once, few, many and, for expanded clones, a class.

clone_size j_call d_call v_call cdr3_aa cdr3_nt
once TRBJ2-1 TRBD2 TRBV6-5 CASRTSGSYNEQFF TGTGCCAGCAGAACTAGCGGGAGTTACAATGAGCAGTTCTTC
. TRBJ1-3 . TRBV4-1 CASSPPDRGSGNTIYF TGCGCCAGCAGCCCACCCGACAGAGGCTCTGGAAACACCATATATTTT
. TRBJ2-3 . TRBV6-5 CAAQSDTQYF TGTGCCGCTCAATCAGATACGCAGTATTTT
. TRBJ2-2 TRBD2 TRBV6-2/TRBV6-3 CASSYSGVAGVTTGELFF TGTGCCAGCAGTTACTCCGGGGTAGCGGGAGTGACAACCGGGGAGCTGTTTTTT
. TRBJ2-7 TRBD1 TRBV5-5 CASSLADRVYEQYF TGTGCCAGCAGCTTGGCTGACAGGGTCTACGAGCAGTACTTC
. TRBJ1-1 TRBD1 TRBV5-1 CASSLGQGAFGNTEAFF TGCGCCAGCAGCTTGGGTCAGGGGGCGTTTGGAAACACTGAAGCTTTCTTT
. TRBJ2-7 TRBD1 TRBV19 CASSFRDRGRNEQYF TGTGCCAGTAGTTTCCGGGACAGGGGGCGGAACGAGCAGTACTTC
. TRBJ1-4 . TRBV28 CASGQARFGAPPINEKLFF TGTGCCAGCGGCCAGGCAAGGTTTGGGGCTCCTCCGATCAATGAAAAACTGTTTTTT
. TRBJ2-5 TRBD2 TRBV7-9 CASSFIRTSAETQYF TGTGCCAGCAGCTTTATTCGGACTAGCGCAGAGACCCAGTACTTC
. TRBJ1-5 . TRBV24-1 CATSGQLISNQPQHF TGTGCCACCAGTGGTCAGCTGATAAGCAATCAGCCCCAGCATTTT
. TRBJ2-3 . TRBV12-3/TRBV12-4 CASSLTGDTQYF TGTGCCAGCAGTTTGACCGGGGATACGCAGTATTTT
. TRBJ1-2 . TRBV7-6 CASSLDGRNSYGYTF TGTGCCAGCAGCTTAGATGGGCGAAATTCCTATGGCTACACCTTC
. TRBJ1-3 . TRBV27 CASSFLGEGSGNTIYF TGTGCCAGCAGTTTCCTCGGGGAGGGCTCTGGAAACACCATATATTTT
. TRBJ1-4 . TRBV18 CASSLTGSEKLFF TGTGCCAGCTCACTAACAGGGAGTGAAAAACTGTTTTTT
. TRBJ2-1 . TRBV2 CASSEFVGSSYNEQFF TGTGCCAGCAGTGAATTTGTAGGAAGCTCCTACAATGAGCAGTTCTTC